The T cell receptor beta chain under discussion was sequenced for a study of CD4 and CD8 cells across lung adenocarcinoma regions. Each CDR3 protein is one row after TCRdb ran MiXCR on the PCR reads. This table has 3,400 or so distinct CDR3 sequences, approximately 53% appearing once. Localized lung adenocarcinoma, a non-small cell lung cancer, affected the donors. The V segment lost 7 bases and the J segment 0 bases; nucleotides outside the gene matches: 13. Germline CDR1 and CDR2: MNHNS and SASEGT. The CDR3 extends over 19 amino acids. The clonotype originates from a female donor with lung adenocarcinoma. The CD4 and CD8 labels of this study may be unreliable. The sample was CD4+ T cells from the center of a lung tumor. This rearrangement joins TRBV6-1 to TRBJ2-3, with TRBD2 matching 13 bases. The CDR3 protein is CASTSAGLAGITSTDTQYF. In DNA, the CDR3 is TGTGCCAGCACCTCCGCGGGACTAGCGGGGATAACTAGCACAGATACGCAGTATTTT.